These T cell receptor beta chains were read from a single sample in a study of post-analysis software for immune sequencing data. TCRdb ran MiXCR on the PCR reads and lists one entry per CDR3 protein. The data hold around 150,000 distinct CDR3 sequences, with around 36% observed a single time. The source was blood, collected after autologous hematopoietic stem cell transplantation. These receptors were taken from a girl aged 10 to 17 with multiple sclerosis. Each CDR3 is given with its conserved first and last residue. D genes are given only for firm matches. Expanded clones are given a class, and other clones once, few, many or no size at all.

V gene: TRBV24-1
clone size: many
J gene: TRBJ2-1
D gene: TRBD2
CDR3 DNA: TGTGCCACCAGTGATGCCGGGACTAGCGCCCTTCGAGGGAATGAGCAGTTCTTC
CDR3 protein: CATSDAGTSALRGNEQFF

V gene: TRBV25-1
clone size: NA
J gene: TRBJ2-1
D gene: NA
CDR3 DNA: TGTGCCAGCGGATACCGGGACGGAACCTACAATGAGCAGTTCTTC
CDR3 protein: CASGYRDGTYNEQFF

V gene: TRBV5-1
clone size: NA
J gene: TRBJ2-7
D gene: TRBD2
CDR3 DNA: TGCGCCAGCAGCTTGGTCCCAACTAGCGGGAGATACGAGCAGTACTTC
CDR3 protein: CASSLVPTSGRYEQYF

V gene: TRBV6-2/TRBV6-3
clone size: NA
J gene: TRBJ2-7
D gene: TRBD1
CDR3 DNA: TGTGCCAGCAGTTCGGGACAGTGGCCAGAGGGGAGTTGGTACAATGAGCAGTACTTC
CDR3 protein: CASSSGQWPEGSWYNEQYF

V gene: TRBV29-1
clone size: many
J gene: TRBJ2-6
D gene: NA
CDR3 DNA: TGCAGCGTTACACTCTCTGGGGCCAACGTCCTGACTTTC
CDR3 protein: CSVTLSGANVLTF

V gene: TRBV12-5
clone size: NA
J gene: TRBJ2-1
D gene: NA
CDR3 DNA: TGTGCTAGGGGTTTGCCGACAGACAATGAGCAGTTCTTC
CDR3 protein: CARGLPTDNEQFF

V gene: TRBV6-1
clone size: few
J gene: TRBJ2-7
D gene: NA
CDR3 DNA: TGTGCCAGCAGTGTTGGATTGACCCCGCAGGGTTACGAGCAGTACTTC
CDR3 protein: CASSVGLTPQGYEQYF

V gene: TRBV20-1
clone size: NA
J gene: TRBJ2-7
D gene: TRBD2
CDR3 DNA: TGCAGTGCTAGAGTCCCTAGCGGAATGTACGAGCAGTACTTC
CDR3 protein: CSARVPSGMYEQYF

V gene: TRBV25-1
clone size: NA
J gene: TRBJ1-2
D gene: NA
CDR3 DNA: TGTGCCAGTTTGGCCGGGACAAACGGCTACACCTTC
CDR3 protein: CASLAGTNGYTF

V gene: TRBV20-1
clone size: few
J gene: TRBJ2-7
D gene: TRBD2
CDR3 DNA: TGCAGTGCTGTTAACCAGGAAGCGGGAGACACCTACGAGCAGTACTTC
CDR3 protein: CSAVNQEAGDTYEQYF

V gene: TRBV4-1
clone size: few
J gene: TRBJ2-7
D gene: NA
CDR3 DNA: TGCGCCAGCAGCCAAGATAGGCTGGGATTGAGGGAGCAGTACTTC
CDR3 protein: CASSQDRLGLREQYF

V gene: TRBV5-1
clone size: NA
J gene: TRBJ2-1
D gene: TRBD2
CDR3 DNA: TGCGCCAGCAGCCAAGGACTAGCGGGAGCCCCTGCCCCCTACAATGAGCAGTTCTTC
CDR3 protein: CASSQGLAGAPAPYNEQFF

V gene: TRBV18
clone size: once
J gene: TRBJ2-7
D gene: TRBD2
CDR3 DNA: TGTGCCAGCTCACCGTTTCTCACGGGAGGTCGGTACGAGCAGTACTTC
CDR3 protein: CASSPFLTGGRYEQYF

V gene: TRBV28
clone size: few
J gene: TRBJ2-1
D gene: TRBD2
CDR3 DNA: TGTGCCAGCCCCCCAGGACTAGCGGGAGGGCCTCGCGATGAGCAGTTCTTC
CDR3 protein: CASPPGLAGGPRDEQFF

V gene: TRBV3-1
clone size: few
J gene: TRBJ1-2
D gene: TRBD1
CDR3 DNA: TGTGCCAGCAGTTCCTCGGACAGGGTGTACGGCTACACCTTC
CDR3 protein: CASSSSDRVYGYTF

V gene: TRBV29-1
clone size: NA
J gene: TRBJ2-5
D gene: TRBD2
CDR3 DNA: TGCAGCGTTGAAGGACTAGCCCCAACGATCAATGAGCAGTACTTC
CDR3 protein: CSVEGLAPTINEQYF

V gene: TRBV6-5
clone size: few
J gene: TRBJ2-5
D gene: TRBD2
CDR3 DNA: TGTGCCAGCAGTTCAACTAGCGGGAGTGAATTGGAGACCCAGTACTTC
CDR3 protein: CASSSTSGSELETQYF

V gene: TRBV6-2/TRBV6-3
clone size: NA
J gene: TRBJ1-2
D gene: NA
CDR3 DNA: TGTGCCAGCAAAGGGCCGGCCGCCGGCTACACCTTC
CDR3 protein: CASKGPAAGYTF

V gene: TRBV11-3
clone size: few
J gene: TRBJ2-7
D gene: TRBD1
CDR3 DNA: TGTGCCAGCAGCCAGCAAGGACAGGGTAGTATCTACGAGCAGTACTTC
CDR3 protein: CASSQQGQGSIYEQYF

V gene: TRBV27
clone size: few
J gene: TRBJ2-7
D gene: NA
CDR3 DNA: TGTGCCAGCAGTAGGGACGCCACCTCCTACGAGCAGTACTTC
CDR3 protein: CASSRDATSYEQYF

V gene: TRBV5-1
clone size: NA
J gene: TRBJ2-7
D gene: TRBD1
CDR3 DNA: TGCGCCAGCAGCCTATCGACAGGGTTGGTGAGGGACGAGCAGTACTTC
CDR3 protein: CASSLSTGLVRDEQYF

V gene: TRBV5-1
clone size: many
J gene: TRBJ2-3
D gene: NA
CDR3 DNA: TGCGCCAGCAGCTTGGACCCAGATACGCAGTATTTT
CDR3 protein: CASSLDPDTQYF

V gene: TRBV20-1
clone size: many
J gene: TRBJ2-7
D gene: TRBD2
CDR3 DNA: TGCAGTGCTCCTCCCGGGACTAGCGCAAGCCATGCCTACGAGCAGTACTTC
CDR3 protein: CSAPPGTSASHAYEQYF

V gene: TRBV12-3/TRBV12-4
clone size: few
J gene: TRBJ1-2
D gene: NA
CDR3 DNA: TGTGCCAGCAGTCCGACGACAGAGTATGGCTACACCTTC
CDR3 protein: CASSPTTEYGYTF

V gene: TRBV10-3
clone size: few
J gene: TRBJ2-3
D gene: NA
CDR3 DNA: TGTGCCACCGGGGGACGCACAGATACGCAGTATTTT
CDR3 protein: CATGGRTDTQYF